This TCR beta chain was recorded in a study of blood T cell repertoires in COVID-19. For the study at large: Italy, Spain and the United States were the sources of the convalescent and acute COVID-19 samples. PBMCs, B-cell-depleted T cells, or T cells were the source of the cDNA or gDNA that made up the material.

Authors' analysis steps: Reference gene primer amplification yielded estimated nucleated cell counts. Generated by immunoSEQ multiplex PCR, the TCRdb table keeps only in-frame clones and is missing some. Clone size and V and J calls were adopted from that table, with D and trimming inferred from the DNA. This table holds some 21,000 clones, 80% to 90% found once. This sequence originates from a human donor with active COVID-19. The donor label of this sample is uncertain. Material for sequencing was peripheral blood.

CDR3 DNA: TGTGCCAGCGTACGTGGAGGGACAGATACGCAGTATTTT. Translated, it gives CASVRGGTDTQYF. This chain links TRBV6-5 with TRBJ2-3; D might be TRBD2 (6 bases). The germline V gene encodes CDR1 MNHEY and CDR2 SVGAGI. The CDR3 consists of 13 residues. The germline V and J ends were trimmed by 8 bases and 3 bases, with 12 bases remaining between them.